These 28 T cell receptor beta chains were all obtained from the same sample, sequenced in a study of CD8 T cells in Susac syndrome. Random hexamers served to reverse transcribe roughly 0.5 to 1 ug RNA. TCRdb passed the immunoSEQ multiplex PCR reads through MiXCR, listing each CDR3 protein once. This table has approximately 120,000 distinct CDR3 sequences, about 96% appearing once. The sample consisted of CD4+ T cells from PBMCs. Receptor source: a human donor in good health.

The chain joins TRBV27 to TRBJ1-2; TRBD1 might be the D (6 bases). CDR1 is MNHEY and CDR2 is SMNVEV in the germline V gene (reference sequence). The CDR3 consists of 15 residues. The ends were cut back, 3 bases at V and 5 bases at J, with 16 bases in the middle. As DNA, the CDR3 is TGTGCCAGCAGTTTCGCAGGGGTGGGATGGTATGGCTACACCTTC. Its translation: CASSFAGVGWYGYTF.

The rearrangement links TRBV18 to TRBJ1-5; TRBD1 is a possible D gene (5 bases). This CDR3 spans 14 amino acids. The V end lost 3 bases, the J end lost 7 bases, and 13 bases lay between the germline ends. The germline V gene has CDR1 KGHSH and CDR2 LQKENI. The CDR3 DNA reads TGTGCCAGCTCACCTCCGGACATAATACAGCCCCAGCATTTT. As protein: CASSPPDIIQPQHF.

A single count supports this clonotype. This chain joins TRBV29-1 and TRBJ1-1; D ambiguous. The CDR3 runs to 13 residues. The germline gives CDR1 SQVTM, CDR2 ANQGSEA. V was shortened by 7 bases and J by 3 bases, with 15 bases between the two germline ends. CDR3 DNA sequence: TGCAGCGCATCGGGATTACGCGACACTGAAGCTTTCTTT. Its protein is CSASGLRDTEAFF.

The chain links TRBV28 to TRBJ1-1, with D tentatively TRBD1 (5 bases). The CDR3 spans 14 residues. Trimming shortened V by 6 bases and J by 2 bases, and 13 bases separated the two germline ends. Germline V gene sequence: CDR1 MDHEN, CDR2 SYDVKM. The CDR3 DNA is TGTGCCAGCAGACCGGGGCAGTTTAACACTGAAGCTTTCTTT. It translates to CASRPGQFNTEAFF.

The rearrangement uses TRBV2 and TRBJ1-2; D remains ambiguous. Germline V CDR1 and CDR2: SNHLY, FYNNEI. This CDR3 has 13 residues. Trimming shortened V by 6 bases and J by 4 bases, and 12 bases separated the two germline ends. The CDR3: CASSFDARYGYTF. As DNA, the CDR3 is TGTGCCAGCAGCTTTGACGCCCGCTATGGCTACACCTTC.

The gene calls are TRBV20-1 and TRBJ2-7, with 9 bases fitting TRBD1. This CDR3 is 14 amino acids long. Germline CDR1 and CDR2: DFQATT and SNEGSKA (reference sequence). V shed 0 bases, J shed 2 bases, and the junction held 2 bases outside the gene matches. The CDR3 DNA follows: TGCAGTGCTAGAGAGGGACAGGGCCCCTACGAGCAGTACTTC. Translation gives CSAREGQGPYEQYF.

The V gene is TRBV29-1, the J gene TRBJ2-3; D is perhaps TRBD2 (5 bases). Trimming removed 7 bases from V and 2 bases from J, with 13 bases in between. Per germline, CDR1 SQVTM and CDR2 ANQGSEA. CDR3 length equals 13 residues. The CDR3 loop reads CSASNGVTDTQYF. CDR3 bases: TGCAGCGCCAGCAACGGGGTCACAGATACGCAGTATTTT.

This chain links TRBV6-2 or TRBV6-3 with TRBJ1-1, with D unresolved. Per the germline V gene, CDR1 is MNHEY and CDR2 is SVGEGT. This CDR3 is 13 amino acids long. V was cut by 0 bases and J by 7 bases, with 9 bases left in between. CDR3 sequence reads: CASSYSKQLEAFF. DNA for the CDR3: TGTGCCAGCAGTTACTCGAAACAGCTTGAAGCTTTCTTT.

The CDR3 is CASSQVRGLETQYF. CDR3 DNA sequence: TGCGCCAGCAGCCAAGTGAGGGGGCTGGAGACCCAGTACTTC. The genes are TRBV4-1 and TRBJ2-5; TRBD1 aligns across 7 bases. The CDR3 is 14 residues long. Germline loops: CDR1 MGHRA, CDR2 YSYEKL. The junction had 4 bases not matched to a gene; V was cut back by 1 base and J by 5 bases.

This chain connects TRBV13 to TRBJ2-3; 11 nucleotides line up with TRBD2. Looked up from germline, CDR1 is PRHDT and CDR2 is FYEKMQ (reference sequence). V dropped 5 bases and J dropped 0; count of bases not matched to a gene: 10. This CDR3 has 18 residues. The CDR3 sequence: CASSPSLGLAGSTDTQYF. CDR3 DNA sequence: TGTGCCAGCAGCCCCAGCCTCGGACTAGCGGGCAGCACAGATACGCAGTATTTT. The entire variable domain, with the rest obtained from reference TRBV13 and TRBJ2-3, is as follows: AAGVIQSPRHLIKEKRETATLKCYPIPRHDTVYWYQQGPGQDPQFLISFYEKMQSDKGSIPDRFSAQQFSDYHSELNMSSLELGDSALYFCASSPSLGLAGSTDTQYFGPGTRLTVL.

V and J are TRBV29-1 and TRBJ2-7; TRBD1 agrees at 7 bases. The CDR3 contains 12 residues. With 4 bases clipped from V and 0 bases from J, the junction kept 0 bases outside the gene matches. The germline V gene has CDR1 SQVTM and CDR2 ANQGSEA. The CDR3 here is CSVGDSSYEQYF. The DNA of the CDR3 is TGCAGCGTTGGGGACAGCTCCTACGAGCAGTACTTC.

This chain connects TRBV28 to TRBJ1-4; D unresolved. The CDR3 runs to 13 residues. Germline loops: CDR1 MDHEN, CDR2 SYDVKM. The V end lost 7 bases, the J end lost 8 bases, and 14 bases lay between the germline ends. The CDR3 loop reads CASTGRIGEKLFF. The CDR3 region has the DNA TGTGCCAGCACCGGTCGGATTGGGGAAAAACTGTTTTTT. Using reference TRBV28 and TRBJ1-4 for the parts outside the CDR3, the full variable domain is DVKVTQSSRYLVKRTGEKVFLECVQDMDHENMFWYRQDPGLGLRLIYFSYDVKMKEKGDIPEGYSVSREKKERFSLILESASTNQTSMYLCASTGRIGEKLFFGSGTQLSVL.

The chain combines TRBV15 with TRBJ2-1; no definite D call. With 3 bases removed from V and 0 bases from J, the gap between germline ends came to 12 bases. The CDR3 spans 16 residues. Germline assignment: CDR1 LNHNV and CDR2 YYDKDF (reference sequence). CDR3 region: CATSSQRSTSYNEQFF. The CDR3 DNA sequence: TGTGCCACCAGCAGCCAAAGGTCTACCTCCTACAATGAGCAGTTCTTC.

The genes are TRBV4-1 and TRBJ2-5; no clear D gene. CDR3 length equals 13 residues. Germline V gene lookup returns CDR1 MGHRA and CDR2 YSYEKL. V shed 1 base and J shed 4 bases, with 7 bases lying between them. The CDR3 here is CASSQGLLETQYF. The CDR3 DNA reads as TGCGCCAGCAGCCAAGGCCTTCTAGAGACCCAGTACTTC.

The chain uses TRBV5-1 and TRBJ2-7; no clear D gene. The CDR3 covers 14 residues. Germline-derived CDR1 and CDR2 are SGHRS and YFSETQ. V was clipped by 4 bases and J by 1 base, with 12 bases between them. The CDR3 here is CASSNRQVSYEQYF. The CDR3 DNA sequence: TGCGCCAGCAGCAACCGCCAGGTATCCTACGAGCAGTACTTC.

The J gene is TRBJ2-5, the V gene TRBV25-1; TRBD1 aligns across 9 bases. Germline trimming cut 4 bases from V and 5 bases from J; bases unmatched to any gene: 5. CDR1 MGHDK and CDR2 SYGVNS come from the germline V gene. The CDR3 is made up of 14 amino acids. CDR3 residues: CASSGQGQGETQYF. The DNA of the CDR3 is TGTGCCAGCAGTGGCCAAGGACAGGGGGAGACCCAGTACTTC. The whole variable domain, filled in from reference TRBV25-1 and TRBJ2-5, reads EADIYQTPRYLVIGTGKKITLECSQTMGHDKMYWYQQDPGMELHLIHYSYGVNSTEKGDLSSESTVSRIRTEHFPLTLESARPSHTSQYLCASSGQGQGETQYFGPGTRLLVL.

Here the CDR3 DNA reads TGTGCCAGCAGCGCGACAGGGACCCCCACAGATACGCAGTATTTT. Translation: CASSATGTPTDTQYF. V and J are TRBV9 and TRBJ2-3; 7 bases fit TRBD1. V was pared by 3 bases and J by 2 bases, with 6 bases of the junction left unmatched. Germline values: CDR1 SGDLS, CDR2 YYNGEE. This CDR3 is 15 amino acids long.

The chain is built from TRBV9 and TRBJ2-2; D may be TRBD2 (6 bases). V lost 4 bases to trimming and J lost 3 bases, with 16 bases between them. The CDR3 runs 16 residues. The germline gives CDR1 SGDLS, CDR2 YYNGEE. This chain's CDR3 is CASSRGRTPYTGELFF. In DNA form, the CDR3 reads TGTGCCAGCAGCCGGGGGAGGACACCGTACACCGGGGAGCTGTTTTTT.

CDR3 bases: TGTGCCAGCTCCCAGTCAAGTAATGAAAAACTGTTTTTT. This codes for CASSQSSNEKLFF. V usage is TRBV7-9 and J usage is TRBJ1-4; D is ambiguous. Looked up from germline, CDR1 is SEHNR and CDR2 is FQNEAQ (reference sequence). The CDR3 is 13 amino acids. Deletions cut 8 bases from V and 4 bases from J, with 11 bases between.

This chain joins TRBV7-2 and TRBJ2-3; D unresolved. CDR3 size: 14 residues. Germline loops: CDR1 SGHTA, CDR2 FQGNSA. V dropped 4 bases and J dropped 0 bases, with 8 bases sitting between them. For the CDR3, the DNA is TGTGCCAGCAGCTCCCGTAGGAGCACAGATACGCAGTATTTT. Translated: CASSSRRSTDTQYF.

V usage is TRBV2 and J usage is TRBJ2-7, with D unresolved. With 3 bases removed from V and 5 bases from J, the gap between germline ends came to 14 bases. Looked up from germline, CDR1 is SNHLY and CDR2 is FYNNEI. This CDR3 is built from 14 residues. CDR3 nucleotides: TGTGCCAGCAGTGAGTCGAGCCTCATGGACGAGCAGTACTTC. Its translation: CASSESSLMDEQYF.

This clonotype was seen just once. The J gene is TRBJ1-2, the V gene TRBV20-1; 7 nucleotides agree with TRBD1. Losses at the gene ends were 5 bases for V and 4 bases for J; bases not matched to a gene: 13. CDR1 is DFQATT, CDR2 SNEGSKA, per germline (reference sequence). This CDR3 has 15 amino acids. DNA of the CDR3: TGCAGTGCTCTTAAGGGACAGACTAAGGGCTATGGCTACACCTTC. Translation: CSALKGQTKGYGYTF.

CDR3 amino acids: CASSLARGIRQQETQYF. CDR3 DNA sequence: TGTGCCAGCAGCTTGGCCAGGGGGATCCGCCAACAAGAGACCCAGTACTTC. The rearrangement links TRBV5-4 to TRBJ2-5; 7 nucleotides match TRBD1. The V and J ends lost 0 bases and 2 bases, in that order; junction bases with no gene match: 10. The CDR3 totals 17 residues. Germline-derived CDR1 and CDR2 are SGHNT and YYREEE (reference sequence).

The V call is TRBV10-3, the J call TRBJ1-3; D call uncertain. V lost 2 bases and J lost 0, with 5 bases in between. The V gene's germline CDR1 is ENHRY and CDR2 SYGVKD. This CDR3 is 14 amino acids long. The CDR3 loop is CAISELFSGNTIYF. The CDR3 DNA sequence: TGTGCCATCAGTGAGCTGTTCTCTGGAAACACCATATATTTT.

The chain employs TRBV6-1 and TRBJ2-3, with 8 bases identical to TRBD2. Germline V lookup: CDR1 MNHNS, CDR2 SASEGT. The CDR3 contains 16 residues. Trimming at V came to 3 bases and at J to 8 bases, leaving 13 bases not matched to a gene. CDR3 nucleotides: TGTGCCAGCAGTGATTGGACTAGCACGAGTCTGGGTACGCAGTATTTT. It yields the protein CASSDWTSTSLGTQYF.

This clonotype was picked up one time. This sequence joins TRBV9 and TRBJ1-2, with no clear D. CDR1 and CDR2 (germline): SGDLS, YYNGEE. V was pared by 0 bases and J by 4 bases, with 13 bases between. The CDR3 has 15 residues. Here the CDR3 reads CASSVEAFRSYGYTF. The DNA for the CDR3 is TGTGCCAGCAGCGTAGAGGCTTTTCGGTCCTATGGCTACACCTTC.

V is TRBV9 and J is TRBJ2-7, with 7 bases identical to TRBD2. The CDR3 is 14 residues long. CDR1 is SGDLS and CDR2 is YYNGEE in the germline V gene. Losses at the gene ends were 1 base for V and 2 bases for J; bases not matched to a gene: 3. The CDR3, as DNA: TGTGCCAGCAGCGTAACTAGCGAGGCCTACGAGCAGTACTTC. Translation gives CASSVTSEAYEQYF.

The chain is built from TRBV30 and TRBJ2-3; TRBD2 agrees at 16 bases. With V trimmed by 1 base and J by 2 bases, 3 bases remained unmatched. The CDR3 consists of 17 residues. Germline CDR1 reads GTSNPN; CDR2 reads SVGIG (reference sequence). The CDR3 DNA reads TGTGCCTGGAGTGCGGGACTAGCGGGGGGGTCCACAGATACGCAGTATTTT. The encoded protein is CAWSAGLAGGSTDTQYF.